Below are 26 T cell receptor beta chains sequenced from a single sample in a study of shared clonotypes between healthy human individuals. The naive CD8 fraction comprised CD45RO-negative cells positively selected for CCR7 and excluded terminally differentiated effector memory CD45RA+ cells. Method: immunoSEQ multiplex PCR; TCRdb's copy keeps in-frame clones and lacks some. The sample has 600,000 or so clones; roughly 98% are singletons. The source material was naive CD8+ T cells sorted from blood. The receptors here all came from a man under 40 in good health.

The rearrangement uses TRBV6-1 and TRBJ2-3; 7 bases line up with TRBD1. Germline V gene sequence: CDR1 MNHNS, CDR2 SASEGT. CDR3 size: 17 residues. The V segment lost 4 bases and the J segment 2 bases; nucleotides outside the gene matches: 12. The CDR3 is CASSAGTVGFITDTQYF. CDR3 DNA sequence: TGTGCCAGCAGTGCAGGGACAGTGGGTTTCATCACAGATACGCAGTATTTT.

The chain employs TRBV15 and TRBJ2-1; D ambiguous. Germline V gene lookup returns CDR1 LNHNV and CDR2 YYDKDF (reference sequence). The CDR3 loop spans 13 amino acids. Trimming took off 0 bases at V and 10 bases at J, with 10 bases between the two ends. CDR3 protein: CATSRDERREQFF. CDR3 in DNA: TGTGCCACCAGCAGAGATGAAAGGCGGGAGCAGTTCTTC.

In DNA, the CDR3 is TGTGCCAGCAGCGTAGCTGGGGTCCAGGGCGAAAATGGCTACACCTTC. Its protein is CASSVAGVQGENGYTF. The gene calls are TRBV9 and TRBJ1-2; a possible D gene is TRBD1 (5 bases). The CDR3 contains 16 residues. The germline V and J ends were trimmed by 0 bases and 6 bases, with 18 bases remaining between them. CDR1 is SGDLS and CDR2 is YYNGEE in the germline V gene.

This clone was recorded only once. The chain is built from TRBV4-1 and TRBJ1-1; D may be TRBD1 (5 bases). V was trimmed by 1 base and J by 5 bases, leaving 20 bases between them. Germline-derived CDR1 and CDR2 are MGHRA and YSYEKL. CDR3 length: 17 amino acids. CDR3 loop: CASSQAPSGGMGTEAFF. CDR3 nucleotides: TGCGCCAGCAGCCAAGCCCCCTCCGGGGGGATGGGAACTGAAGCTTTCTTT.

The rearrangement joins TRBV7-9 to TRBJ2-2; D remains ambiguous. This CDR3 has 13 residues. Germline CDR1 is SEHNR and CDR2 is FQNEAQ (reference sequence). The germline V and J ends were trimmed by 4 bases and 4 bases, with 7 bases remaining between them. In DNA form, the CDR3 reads TGTGCCAGCAGCTATGGACCCACCGGGGAGCTGTTTTTT. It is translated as CASSYGPTGELFF.

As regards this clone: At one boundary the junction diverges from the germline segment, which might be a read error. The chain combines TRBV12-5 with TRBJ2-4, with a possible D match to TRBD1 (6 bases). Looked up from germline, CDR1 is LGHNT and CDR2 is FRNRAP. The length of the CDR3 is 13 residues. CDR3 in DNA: TGTGCTAGTGGTTCAGATCACGTTGGGGACACCACTTTC. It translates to CASGSDHVGDTTF.

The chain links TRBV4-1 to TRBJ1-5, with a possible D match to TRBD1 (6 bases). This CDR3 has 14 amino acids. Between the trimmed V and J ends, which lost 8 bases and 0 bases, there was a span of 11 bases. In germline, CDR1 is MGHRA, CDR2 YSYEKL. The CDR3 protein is CASAWTVSNQPQHF. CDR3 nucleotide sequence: TGCGCCAGCGCTTGGACAGTTAGCAATCAGCCCCAGCATTTT.

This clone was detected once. CDR3 in amino acids: CASSLIAVAGGRANEQFF. The CDR3 nucleotides read TGTGCCAGCAGCTTAATAGCTGTAGCGGGAGGTCGGGCCAATGAGCAGTTCTTC. The gene calls are TRBV7-9 and TRBJ2-1, with 10 nucleotides matching TRBD2. This CDR3 has 18 amino acids. From germline, CDR1 is SEHNR and CDR2 FQNEAQ (reference sequence). Unmatched junction bases numbered 13, after V lost 2 bases and J lost 6 bases. The full variable domain, in which reference TRBV7-9 and TRBJ2-1 provide the parts outside the CDR3, is DTGVSQNPRHKITKRGQNVTFRCDPISEHNRLYWYRQTLGQGPEFLTYFQNEAQLEKSRLLSDRFSAERPKGSFSTLEIQRTEQGDSAMYLCASSLIAVAGGRANEQFFGPGTRLTVL.

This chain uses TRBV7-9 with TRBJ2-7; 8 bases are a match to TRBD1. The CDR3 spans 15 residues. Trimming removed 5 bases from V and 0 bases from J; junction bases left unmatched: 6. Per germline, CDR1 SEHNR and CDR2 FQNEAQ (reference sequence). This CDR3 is CASSNSGGLSYEQYF. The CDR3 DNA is TGTGCCAGCAGCAATTCAGGGGGCCTCTCCTACGAGCAGTACTTC.

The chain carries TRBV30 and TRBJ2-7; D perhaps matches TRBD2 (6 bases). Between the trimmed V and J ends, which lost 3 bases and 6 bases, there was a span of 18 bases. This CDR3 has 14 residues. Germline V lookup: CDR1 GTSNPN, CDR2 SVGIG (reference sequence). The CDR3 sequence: CAWREGTPALEQYF. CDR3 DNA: TGTGCCTGGAGGGAGGGAACCCCGGCACTCGAGCAGTACTTC.

CDR3 sequence: CASTRTAGDQPQHF. The CDR3 DNA is TGTGCCAGCACCCGGACAGCTGGAGATCAGCCCCAGCATTTT. The chain has TRBV2 and TRBJ1-5; a possible D gene is TRBD1 (6 bases). Trimming stripped 7 bases from V and 5 bases from J, with 15 bases between. Germline V gives CDR1 SNHLY, CDR2 FYNNEI. This CDR3 region has 14 residues.

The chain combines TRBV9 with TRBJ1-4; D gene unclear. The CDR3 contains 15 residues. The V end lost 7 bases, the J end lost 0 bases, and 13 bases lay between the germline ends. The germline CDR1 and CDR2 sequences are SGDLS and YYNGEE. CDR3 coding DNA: TGTGCCAGCGCTGAGAACCCTGCAACTAATGAAAAACTGTTTTTT. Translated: CASAENPATNEKLFF.

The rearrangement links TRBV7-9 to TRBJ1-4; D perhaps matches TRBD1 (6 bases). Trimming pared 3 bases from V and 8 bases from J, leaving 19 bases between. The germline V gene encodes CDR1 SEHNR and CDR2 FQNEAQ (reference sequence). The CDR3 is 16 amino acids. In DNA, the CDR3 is TGTGCCAGCAGCTTCATAATACAGGGTGGGAAGGAAAAACTGTTTTTT. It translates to CASSFIIQGGKEKLFF. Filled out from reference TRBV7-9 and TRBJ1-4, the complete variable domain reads DTGVSQNPRHKITKRGQNVTFRCDPISEHNRLYWYRQTLGQGPEFLTYFQNEAQLEKSRLLSDRFSAERPKGSFSTLEIQRTEQGDSAMYLCASSFIIQGGKEKLFFGSGTQLSVL.

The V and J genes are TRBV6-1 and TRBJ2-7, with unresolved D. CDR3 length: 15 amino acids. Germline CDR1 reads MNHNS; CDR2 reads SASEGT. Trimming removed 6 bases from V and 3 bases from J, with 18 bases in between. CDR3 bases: TGTGCCAGCAGCGAGTCGGGTGGTTCGGTCTACGAGCAGTACTTC. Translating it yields CASSESGGSVYEQYF.

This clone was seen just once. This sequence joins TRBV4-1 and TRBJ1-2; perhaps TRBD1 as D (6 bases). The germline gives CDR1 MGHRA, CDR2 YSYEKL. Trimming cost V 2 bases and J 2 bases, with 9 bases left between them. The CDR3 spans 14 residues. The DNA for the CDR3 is TGCGCCAGCAGCCAACAGGGGACCAACTATGGCTACACCTTC. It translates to CASSQQGTNYGYTF.

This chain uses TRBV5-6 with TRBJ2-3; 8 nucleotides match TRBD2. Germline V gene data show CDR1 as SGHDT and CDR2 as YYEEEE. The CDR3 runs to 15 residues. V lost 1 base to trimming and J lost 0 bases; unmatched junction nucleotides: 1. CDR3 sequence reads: CASSLTSGSTDTQYF. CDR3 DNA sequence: TGTGCCAGCAGCTTGACTAGCGGAAGCACAGATACGCAGTATTTT.

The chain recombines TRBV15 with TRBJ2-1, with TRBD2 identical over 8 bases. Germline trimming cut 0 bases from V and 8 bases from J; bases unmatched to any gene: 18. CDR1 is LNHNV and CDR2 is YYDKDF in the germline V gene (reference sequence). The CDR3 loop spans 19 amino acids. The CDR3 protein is CATSRDSTSGTRGLDEQFF. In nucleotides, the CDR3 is TGTGCCACCAGCAGAGATTCTACCTCCGGGACTAGGGGCCTGGATGAGCAGTTCTTC.

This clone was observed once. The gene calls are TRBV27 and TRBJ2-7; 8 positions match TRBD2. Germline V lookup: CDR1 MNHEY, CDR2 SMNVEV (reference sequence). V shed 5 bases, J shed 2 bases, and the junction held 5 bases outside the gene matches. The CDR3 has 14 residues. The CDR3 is CASSPGLEAYEQYF. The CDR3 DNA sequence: TGTGCCAGCAGTCCGGGACTAGAAGCCTACGAGCAGTACTTC.

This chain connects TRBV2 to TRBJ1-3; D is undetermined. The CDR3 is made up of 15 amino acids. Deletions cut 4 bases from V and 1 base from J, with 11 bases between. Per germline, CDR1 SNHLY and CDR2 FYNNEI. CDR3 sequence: CASSVDGTSGNTIYF. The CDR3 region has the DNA TGTGCCAGCAGTGTTGACGGAACATCTGGAAACACCATATATTTT. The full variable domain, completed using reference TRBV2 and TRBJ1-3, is EPEVTQTPSHQVTQMGQEVILRCVPISNHLYFYWYRQILGQKVEFLVSFYNNEISEKSEIFDDQFSVERPDGSNFTLKIRSTKLEDSAMYFCASSVDGTSGNTIYFGEGSWLTVV.

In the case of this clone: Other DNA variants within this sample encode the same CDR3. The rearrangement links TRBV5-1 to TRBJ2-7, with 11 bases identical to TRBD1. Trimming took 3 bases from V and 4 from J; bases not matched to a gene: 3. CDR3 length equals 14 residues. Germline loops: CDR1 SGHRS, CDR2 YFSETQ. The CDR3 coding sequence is TGCGCCAGCAGCTCGGGGACAGGGGGTTACGAGCAGTACTTC. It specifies CASSSGTGGYEQYF.

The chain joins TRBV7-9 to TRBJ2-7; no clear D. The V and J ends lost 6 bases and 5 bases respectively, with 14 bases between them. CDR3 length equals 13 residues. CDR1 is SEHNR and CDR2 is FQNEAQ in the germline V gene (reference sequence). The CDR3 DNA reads TGTGCCAGCAGTCCCCTGGGTGTGGACGAGCAGTACTTC. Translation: CASSPLGVDEQYF.

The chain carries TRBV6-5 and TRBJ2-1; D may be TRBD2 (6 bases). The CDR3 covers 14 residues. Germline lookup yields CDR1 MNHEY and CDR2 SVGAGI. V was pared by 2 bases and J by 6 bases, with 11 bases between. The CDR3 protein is CASSYGGKGNEQFF. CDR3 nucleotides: TGTGCCAGCAGTTACGGCGGGAAAGGCAATGAGCAGTTCTTC.

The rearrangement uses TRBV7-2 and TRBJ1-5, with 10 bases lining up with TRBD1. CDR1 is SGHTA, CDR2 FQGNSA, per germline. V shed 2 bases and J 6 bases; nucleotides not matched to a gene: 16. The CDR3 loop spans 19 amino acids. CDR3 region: CASSLHHGTGAIAGQPQHF. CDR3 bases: TGTGCCAGCAGCTTACATCACGGGACAGGGGCGATCGCTGGTCAGCCCCAGCATTTT. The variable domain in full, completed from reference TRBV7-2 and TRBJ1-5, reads GAGVSQSPSNKVTEKGKDVELRCDPISGHTALYWYRQSLGQGLEFLIYFQGNSAPDKSGLPSDRFSAERTGGSVSTLTIQRTQQEDSAVYLCASSLHHGTGAIAGQPQHFGDGTRLSIL.

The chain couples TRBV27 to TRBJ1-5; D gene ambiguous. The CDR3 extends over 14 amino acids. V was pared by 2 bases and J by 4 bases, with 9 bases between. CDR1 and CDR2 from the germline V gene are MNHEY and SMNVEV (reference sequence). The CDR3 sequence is CASSLLLGNQPQHF. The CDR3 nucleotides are TGTGCCAGCAGTTTACTTTTGGGGAATCAGCCCCAGCATTTT.

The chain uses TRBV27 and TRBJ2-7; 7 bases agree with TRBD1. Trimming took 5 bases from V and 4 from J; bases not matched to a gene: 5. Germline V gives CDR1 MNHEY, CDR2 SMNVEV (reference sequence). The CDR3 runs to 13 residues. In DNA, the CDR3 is TGTGCCAGCAGTATCACACAGGGGTACGAGCAGTACTTC. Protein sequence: CASSITQGYEQYF.

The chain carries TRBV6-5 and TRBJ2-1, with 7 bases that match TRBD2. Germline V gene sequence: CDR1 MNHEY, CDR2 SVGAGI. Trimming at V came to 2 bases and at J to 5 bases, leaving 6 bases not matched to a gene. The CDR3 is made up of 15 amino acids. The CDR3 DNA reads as TGTGCCAGCAGTTACGGCTGGGCGGGGGACAATGAGCAGTTCTTC. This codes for CASSYGWAGDNEQFF.